The source of this T cell receptor beta chain is a study of shared clonotypes between healthy human individuals. Assay: immunoSEQ multiplex PCR; the TCRdb copy retains only in-frame clones and omits some. The top ten clones hold around 11% of a sample with approximately 460,000 clones, roughly three quarters of them seen once. The CDR3 sequence is 14 residues long. The germline V gene encodes CDR1 MNHNY and CDR2 SVGAGI (reference sequence). V dropped 2 bases and J dropped 4; count of bases not matched to a gene: 4. The receptor comes from a woman between 40 and 50 years old in good health. Some clones in this sample may be carry-over from other donors' samples. Sample: PBMCs. The gene calls are TRBV6-6 and TRBJ1-1, with 7 bases lining up with TRBD1. The CDR3 protein is CASSYGGQRTEAFF. CDR3 coding DNA: TGTGCCAGCAGTTACGGGGGACAGCGCACTGAAGCTTTCTTT.